This T cell receptor (beta chain) was sequenced in a study of response to subunit inactivated influenza vaccine. General observations from the study: After each seasonal influenza vaccination, few new T cells are recruited, the authors suggested.

This clonotype was counted between two and nine times. What it recognizes is unknown. TCRdb ran MiXCR on the RT-PCR reads and lists one entry per CDR3 protein. The profile covers about 520,000 distinct CDR3 sequences, with about 25% appearing a single time and under 2.5% taken by the ten largest. The ends lost 2 bases at V and 7 bases at J; junction bases unmatched: 7. The CDR3 contains 15 residues. The germline V gene encodes CDR1 SGHTA and CDR2 FQGNSA. The material sequenced was CD4+ T cells sorted from PBMCs, taken less than 6 days after vaccination. The sequence derives from a man between 50 and 59 years old who received an inactivated influenza vaccine. This chain links TRBV7-2 with TRBJ2-1; TRBD2 aligns across 8 bases. In DNA, the CDR3 is TGTGCCAGCAGCTTAAGCGGGAGATTCGGGAATGAGCAGTTCTTC. It codes for CASSLSGRFGNEQFF.